This T cell receptor (beta chain) was sequenced during a study of Graves' ophthalmopathy and Graves' hyperthyroidism. About the research overall: Before any treatment was given, at initial diagnosis, peripheral blood was collected.

This CDR3 has 13 residues. Germline V CDR1 and CDR2: SEHNR, FQNEAQ (reference sequence). The V end lost 1 base, the J end lost 4 bases, and 8 bases lay between the germline ends. Amplification from RNA transcripts yielded the TCR beta CDR3 regions. HTBI primers served in a first-round RT-PCR, which a second-round multiplex PCR followed. TCRdb re-called the multiplex PCR reads through MiXCR, storing one row per CDR3 protein. In the table there are fewer than 650,000 distinct CDR3 sequences, over 20% of which are singletons. There are many counts of this clonotype. The sequence was collected from a woman aged 18 to 35 with stable Graves' hyperthyroidism. Some clones in this sample may be carry-over from other donors' samples. The sample taken for sequencing was peripheral blood. The gene calls are TRBV7-9 and TRBJ2-7; D remains ambiguous. DNA of the CDR3: TGTGCCAGCAGCTTAGTGCTGGGGTACGAGCAGTACTTC. Its protein is CASSLVLGYEQYF.